The 12 T cell receptor beta chains below all came from one sample that was sequenced in a study of regulatory dendritic cells for organ transplantation. Clones were read by immunoSEQ multiplex PCR, and TCRdb kept only the in-frame ones, dropping some. The top ten clones hold more than 0.055% of a sample with about 34,000 clones, around nine tenths of them seen once. Material: naive CD4+ T cells from blood. Regarding subset: CD45RA+ naive T cells. These receptors originate from a human donor in good health.

This clone was seen just once. This chain links TRBV10-3 with TRBJ2-7; 8 bases match TRBD1. The germline CDR1 and CDR2 sequences are ENHRY and SYGVKD. The CDR3 runs 14 residues. Losses at the gene ends were 4 bases for V and 5 bases for J; bases not matched to a gene: 7. CDR3 DNA sequence: TGTGCCATCAGTGGCCCGGGACAGGCGGACGAGCAGTACTTC. It codes for CAISGPGQADEQYF.

This chain uses TRBV7-3 with TRBJ2-3; no clear D. The CDR3 contains 13 residues. Germline lookup yields CDR1 SGHTA and CDR2 FQGTGA. Trimming pared 5 bases from V and 3 bases from J, leaving 9 bases between. In DNA, the CDR3 is TGTGCCAGCAGCCCTCCCGCGACAGATACGCAGTATTTT. Protein sequence: CASSPPATDTQYF.

V gene TRBV27 combines with J gene TRBJ2-1, with TRBD2 matching 8 bases. Germline V gives CDR1 MNHEY, CDR2 SMNVEV (reference sequence). The CDR3 extends over 15 amino acids. The V gene end was trimmed by 3 bases and the J gene end by 8 bases; junction bases not matched to a gene: 9. The chain's CDR3 is CASSFFAGGRDEQFF. Written as DNA, the CDR3 is TGTGCCAGCAGTTTTTTTGCGGGAGGAAGAGATGAGCAGTTCTTC.

The sample holds a few counts of this clone. V usage is TRBV6-1 and J usage is TRBJ1-3; D possibly corresponds to TRBD1 (6 bases). The CDR3 is made up of 16 amino acids. The ends were cut back, 5 bases at V and 2 bases at J, with 16 bases in the middle. Germline CDR1 is MNHNS and CDR2 is SASEGT. The CDR3 spells CASSKGGRGTGNTIYF. The CDR3 DNA reads as TGTGCCAGCAGTAAAGGGGGTCGGGGTACTGGAAACACCATATATTTT.

V gene TRBV7-9 combines with J gene TRBJ2-1; 8 positions agree with TRBD1. CDR1 and CDR2 from the germline V gene are SEHNR and FQNEAQ (reference sequence). Losses at the gene ends were 2 bases for V and 10 bases for J; bases not matched to a gene: 4. There are 13 residues in the CDR3. This CDR3 reads CASSLISGGEQFF. The CDR3 DNA reads TGTGCCAGCAGCTTAATTTCAGGGGGCGAGCAGTTCTTC.

The CDR3 region is CASSLMGQRDGYTF. DNA of the CDR3: TGCGCCAGCAGCCTTATGGGACAGCGGGATGGCTACACCTTC. The chain employs TRBV4-1 and TRBJ1-2, with 7 bases that match TRBD1. The CDR3 is 14 residues long. CDR1 is MGHRA, CDR2 YSYEKL, per germline. V lost 4 bases and J lost 6; bases outside the gene matches: 8.

CDR3 sequence (DNA): TGTGCCAGCAGCCCAAGGGGACAGCTCCAAGAGACCCAGTACTTC. This translates into CASSPRGQLQETQYF. The chain links TRBV5-4 to TRBJ2-5, with 7 bases lining up with TRBD1. This CDR3 has 15 amino acids. The germline gives CDR1 SGHNT, CDR2 YYREEE (reference sequence). The ends lost 4 bases at V and 1 base at J; junction bases unmatched: 7.

This chain joins TRBV2 and TRBJ2-1; perhaps TRBD1 as D (6 bases). This CDR3 has 15 residues. The V end lost 6 bases, the J end lost 4 bases, and 16 bases lay between the germline ends. The germline V gene encodes CDR1 SNHLY and CDR2 FYNNEI. CDR3 sequence: CASRSRRTDYNEQFF. CDR3 DNA sequence: TGTGCCAGCAGATCTCGTCGGACAGATTACAATGAGCAGTTCTTC.

The J gene is TRBJ1-3, the V gene TRBV25-1; no firm D call. Trimming shortened V by 2 bases and J by 1 base, and 12 bases separated the two germline ends. Germline assignment: CDR1 MGHDK and CDR2 SYGVNS. CDR3 size: 16 residues. DNA for the CDR3: TGTGCCAGCAGTGAAGTGGCCGGAAAATCTGGAAACACCATATATTTT. Encoded protein: CASSEVAGKSGNTIYF.

This clone was detected once. The DNA of the CDR3 is TGCGCCAGCAGCTTGGCGTCTGTCACAGGTTACTACGAGCAGTACTTC. It specifies CASSLASVTGYYEQYF. The chain recombines TRBV5-1 with TRBJ2-7; a weak D match, TRBD1 (5 bases). This CDR3 is built from 16 residues. Germline CDR1 is SGHRS and CDR2 is YFSETQ. Trimming took off 0 bases at V and 3 bases at J, with 16 bases between the two ends.

The V call is TRBV25-1, the J call TRBJ2-7; 7 bases match TRBD1. The germline V gene encodes CDR1 MGHDK and CDR2 SYGVNS. The CDR3 is 15 residues long. The J segment lost 4 bases and the V segment lost 4 bases, leaving 10 bases of the junction unmatched. The DNA of the CDR3 is TGTGCCAGCAGTGGACGGCAGGGGGTTGGTTACGAGCAGTACTTC. This gives the protein CASSGRQGVGYEQYF.

The V gene is TRBV7-3, the J gene TRBJ2-3; weak D call: TRBD2 (6 bases). Germline assignment: CDR1 SGHTA and CDR2 FQGTGA. V lost 5 bases to trimming and J lost 2 bases, with 14 bases between them. This CDR3 has 15 residues. The CDR3 is CASSLHGTYTDTQYF. The CDR3, as DNA: TGTGCCAGCAGCCTACACGGGACTTACACAGATACGCAGTATTTT.